This T cell receptor beta chain was documented in a study of blood T cell repertoires in COVID-19. Study information: Both acute and convalescent COVID-19 samples were obtained from the United States, Italy and Spain. The cDNA or gDNA used as material had been derived from T cells, B-cell-depleted T cells, or PBMCs.

Germline V lookup: CDR1 SEHNR, CDR2 FQNEAQ (reference sequence). Trimming shortened V by 4 bases and J by 4 bases, and 17 bases separated the two germline ends. The CDR3 runs to 16 residues. Seattle researchers signed up patients amid active infection and tracked them longitudinally. Original handling: Amplified reference gene primers provided the basis for estimating nucleated cell counts. The method was immunoSEQ multiplex PCR; TCRdb's version includes in-frame clones alone and lacks a portion of them. The D gene and trimming were derived from the DNA, and the V and J assignments and clone size from that table. The table shows 300,000 to 350,000 clones, with around 90% occurring only once.

Specimen: peripheral blood. The chain is built from TRBV7-9 and TRBJ2-1, with D perhaps TRBD2 (6 bases). The clonotype comes from a woman in her thirties with COVID-19, enrolled during active disease. CDR3 protein: CASSSFGRDLYNEQFF. CDR3 in DNA: TGTGCCAGCAGCTCTTTCGGGCGGGACCTTTACAATGAGCAGTTCTTC.